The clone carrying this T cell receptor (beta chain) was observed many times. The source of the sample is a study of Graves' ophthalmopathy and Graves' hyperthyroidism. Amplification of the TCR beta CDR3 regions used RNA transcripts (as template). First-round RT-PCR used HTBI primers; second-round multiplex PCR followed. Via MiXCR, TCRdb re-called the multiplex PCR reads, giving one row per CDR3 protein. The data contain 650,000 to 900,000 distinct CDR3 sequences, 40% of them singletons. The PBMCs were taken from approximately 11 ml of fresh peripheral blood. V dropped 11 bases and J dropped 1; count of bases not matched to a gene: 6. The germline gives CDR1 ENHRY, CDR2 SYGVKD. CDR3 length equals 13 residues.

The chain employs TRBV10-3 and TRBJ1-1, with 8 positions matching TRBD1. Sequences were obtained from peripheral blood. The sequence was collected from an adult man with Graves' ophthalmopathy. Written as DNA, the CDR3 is TGTGCCGCGGGGGGGACAGGGAACACTGAAGCTTTCTTT. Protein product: CAAGGTGNTEAFF.